This is a list of T cell receptor beta chains from one sample in a study of blood T cell repertoires in COVID-19. Generated by immunoSEQ multiplex PCR, the TCRdb table keeps only in-frame clones and is missing some. The table lists roughly 330,000 clones, 80% to 90% of them singletons. The sequenced sample was PBMCs or T cells enriched from blood (not recorded which). The receptors here all came from a young woman who had recovered from COVID-19. CDR3s include the opening cysteine and the closing phenylalanine or tryptophan. The D gene is left open where the match is weak. Size tells how often a clone was seen (once, few, many) or the class of an expanded clone, and some rows leave it out.

V gene,clone size,J gene,D gene,CDR3 protein,CDR3 DNA
TRBV4-1,.,TRBJ2-7,TRBD1,CASSPAVRDRKIYEQYF,TGCGCCAGCAGCCCCGCGGTCCGGGACAGGAAGATCTACGAGCAGTACTTC
TRBV7-6,once,TRBJ2-1,TRBD2,CASSFLGLAGGEQFF,TGTGCCAGCAGCTTCTTGGGACTAGCTGGCGGGGAGCAGTTCTTC
TRBV7-2,.,TRBJ1-2,TRBD1,CASSHTGGGGGYTF,TGTGCCAGCAGCCACACAGGGGGCGGAGGTGGCTACACCTTC
TRBV2,.,TRBJ1-2,TRBD1,CASFQGAWGYTF,TGTGCCAGCTTCCAGGGGGCTTGGGGCTACACCTTC
TRBV19,.,TRBJ1-5,TRBD1,CASSTETGTLNQPQHF,TGTGCCAGTAGTACCGAGACAGGGACGCTCAATCAGCCCCAGCATTTT
TRBV28,.,TRBJ1-1,.,CASSLSPEQGEAFF,TGTGCCAGCAGTTTAAGCCCCGAACAGGGTGAAGCTTTCTTT
TRBV6-2/TRBV6-3,.,TRBJ2-7,TRBD1,CASSYFRDRAFGRRNYEQYF,TGTGCCAGCAGTTACTTCCGGGACAGGGCTTTTGGGCGGAGGAACTACGAGCAGTACTTC
TRBV5-1,.,TRBJ1-1,.,CASSHISGEGMNTEAFF,TGCGCCAGCAGCCATATCTCAGGGGAAGGAATGAACACTGAAGCTTTCTTT
TRBV28,.,TRBJ1-5,TRBD1,CASSSTGGLGQPQHF,TGTGCCAGCAGTTCGACAGGGGGCTTGGGGCAGCCCCAGCATTTT
TRBV19,once,TRBJ2-7,TRBD2,CATSTSGGSYEQYF,TGTGCCACCTCGACTAGCGGGGGATCCTACGAGCAGTACTTC
TRBV7-2,.,TRBJ1-3,TRBD1,CASSLVKMTGVSGNTIYF,TGTGCCAGCAGCTTAGTAAAAATGACAGGGGTCTCTGGAAACACCATATATTTT
TRBV5-4,.,TRBJ2-3,.,CASSFLRAKSTADTQYF,TGTGCCAGCAGCTTTCTCAGGGCCAAGAGTACGGCAGATACGCAGTATTTT
TRBV5-1,.,TRBJ1-1,.,CASSFGAAETGAFF,TGCGCCAGCAGCTTTGGGGCTGCGGAGACTGGGGCTTTCTTT
TRBV6-1,.,TRBJ2-3,.,CASSEQGPFTDTQYF,TGTGCCAGCAGTGAACAGGGTCCGTTCACAGATACGCAGTATTTT
TRBV10-3,once,TRBJ2-7,TRBD2,CAISDSGGPYEQYF,TGTGCCATCAGTGACAGCGGGGGTCCCTACGAGCAGTACTTC
TRBV27,.,TRBJ2-7,.,CASSLAVSYEQYF,TGTGCCAGCAGTTTAGCAGTCTCCTACGAGCAGTACTTC
TRBV5-1,.,TRBJ1-3,TRBD1,CASSGTGLLSGNTIYF,TGCGCCAGCAGCGGGACAGGGTTGCTTTCTGGAAACACCATATATTTT
TRBV13,.,TRBJ2-3,TRBD2,CASSYRVAGATDTQYF,TGTGCCAGCAGCTACAGGGTAGCGGGGGCCACAGATACGCAGTATTTT
TRBV2,.,TRBJ2-6,TRBD1,CASSVTGAGANVLTF,TGTGCCAGCAGTGTGACAGGGGCTGGGGCCAACGTCCTGACTTTC
TRBV7-3,.,TRBJ2-3,TRBD1,CASSFKGTGLTDTQYF,TGTGCCAGCAGCTTCAAAGGGACAGGCCTCACAGATACGCAGTATTTT
TRBV28,few,TRBJ1-4,TRBD1,CASSQYAWDRGDEKLFF,TGTGCCAGCAGTCAATATGCATGGGACAGGGGTGATGAAAAACTGTTTTTT
TRBV7-9,.,TRBJ2-1,.,CASSPGLPYNEQFF,TGTGCCAGCAGCCCGGGACTTCCTTACAATGAGCAGTTCTTC
TRBV4-3,.,TRBJ2-1,TRBD1,CASSQLVDRTGLNNEQFF,TGCGCCAGCAGCCAACTGGTTGATCGGACAGGGCTCAACAATGAGCAGTTCTTC
TRBV20-1,once,TRBJ2-1,TRBD1,CRAGTALVAVF,TGCAGGGCCGGGACAGCCCTTGTCGCGGTCTTC
TRBV28,.,TRBJ1-2,.,CASSRTHYGYTF,TGTGCCAGCAGCCGGACACACTATGGCTACACCTTC
TRBV6-5,.,TRBJ1-1,.,CASRLGGNTEAFF,TGTGCCAGCAGGTTAGGCGGGAACACTGAAGCTTTCTTT
TRBV28,.,TRBJ1-3,.,CASSVREVSGNTIYF,TGTGCCAGCAGTGTACGAGAGGTATCTGGAAACACCATATATTTT
TRBV4-3,.,TRBJ2-3,TRBD2,CASSLRSGVGTDTQYF,TGCGCCAGCAGCCTACGCAGCGGGGTAGGTACGGATACGCAGTATTTT
TRBV7-2,.,TRBJ1-6,.,CASSLVGPKGYNSPLHF,TGTGCCAGCAGCTTAGTAGGGCCCAAGGGGTATAATTCACCCCTCCACTTT
TRBV6-5,once,TRBJ2-1,TRBD1,CASSYLMSGQRNEQFF,TGTGCCAGCAGTTACCTTATGTCGGGACAGCGAAATGAGCAGTTCTTC
TRBV5-4,.,TRBJ1-4,.,CASSAQYDNNEKLFF,TGTGCCAGCAGTGCTCAGTATGACAATAATGAAAAACTGTTTTTT
TRBV7-2,.,TRBJ2-1,TRBD2,CASSLETSGGVSDEQFF,TGTGCCAGCAGCTTAGAGACTAGCGGGGGGGTCAGCGATGAGCAGTTCTTC
TRBV5-1,.,TRBJ1-1,.,CASSLQPRTEAFF,TGCGCCAGCAGCTTGCAACCGAGGACTGAAGCTTTCTTT